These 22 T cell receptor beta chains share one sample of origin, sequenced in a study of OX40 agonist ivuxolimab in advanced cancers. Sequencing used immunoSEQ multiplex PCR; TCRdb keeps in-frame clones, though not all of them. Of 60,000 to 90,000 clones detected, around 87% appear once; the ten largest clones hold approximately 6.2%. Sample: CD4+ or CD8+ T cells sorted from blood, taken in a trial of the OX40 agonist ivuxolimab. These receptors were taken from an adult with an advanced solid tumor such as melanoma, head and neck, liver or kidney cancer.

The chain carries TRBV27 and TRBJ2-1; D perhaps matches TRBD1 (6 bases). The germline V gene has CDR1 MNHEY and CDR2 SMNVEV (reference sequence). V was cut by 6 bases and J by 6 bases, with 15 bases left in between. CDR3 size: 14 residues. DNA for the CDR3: TGTGCCAGCAGACCCAGGGGTTGGGGCAATGAGCAGTTCTTC. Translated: CASRPRGWGNEQFF.

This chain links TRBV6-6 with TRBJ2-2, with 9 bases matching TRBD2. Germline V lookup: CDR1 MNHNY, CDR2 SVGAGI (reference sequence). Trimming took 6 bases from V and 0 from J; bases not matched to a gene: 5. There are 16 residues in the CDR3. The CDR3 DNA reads TGTGCCAGCAGACATAGCGGGGGCCCGAACACCGGGGAGCTGTTTTTT. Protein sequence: CASRHSGGPNTGELFF.

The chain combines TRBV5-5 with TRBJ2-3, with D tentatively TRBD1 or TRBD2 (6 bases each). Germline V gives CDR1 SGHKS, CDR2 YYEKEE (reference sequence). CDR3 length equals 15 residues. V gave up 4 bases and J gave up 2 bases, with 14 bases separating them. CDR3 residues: CASSQTGATTDTQYF. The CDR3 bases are TGTGCCAGCAGCCAAACGGGGGCTACCACAGATACGCAGTATTTT.

The CDR3: CASSLVAGSGANVLTF. CDR3 DNA sequence: TGTGCCAGCAGCTTGGTAGCAGGCTCTGGGGCCAACGTCCTGACTTTC. The rearrangement joins TRBV5-4 to TRBJ2-6; no clear D. The germline gives CDR1 SGHNT, CDR2 YYREEE (reference sequence). The ends were cut back, 0 bases at V and 0 bases at J, with 7 bases in the middle. This CDR3 is built from 16 residues.

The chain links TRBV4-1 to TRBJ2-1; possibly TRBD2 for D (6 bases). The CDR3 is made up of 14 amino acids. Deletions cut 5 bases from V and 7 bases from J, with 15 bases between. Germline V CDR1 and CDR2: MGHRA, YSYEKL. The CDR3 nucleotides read TGCGCCAGCAGCTGGGGCGGGGCCGGAAATGAGCAGTTCTTC. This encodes CASSWGGAGNEQFF.

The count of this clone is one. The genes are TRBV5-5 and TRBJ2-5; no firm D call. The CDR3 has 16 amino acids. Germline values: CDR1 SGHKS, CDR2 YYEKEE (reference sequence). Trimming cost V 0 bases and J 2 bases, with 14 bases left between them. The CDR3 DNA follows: TGTGCCAGCAGCTTGGCAGTGACCCAGGTGCAAGAGACCCAGTACTTC. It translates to CASSLAVTQVQETQYF. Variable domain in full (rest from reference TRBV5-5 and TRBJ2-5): DAGVTQSPTHLIKTRGQQVTLRCSPISGHKSVSWYQQVLGQGPQFIFQYYEKEERGRGNFPDRFSARQFPNYSSELNVNALLLGDSALYLCASSLAVTQVQETQYFGPGTRLLVL.

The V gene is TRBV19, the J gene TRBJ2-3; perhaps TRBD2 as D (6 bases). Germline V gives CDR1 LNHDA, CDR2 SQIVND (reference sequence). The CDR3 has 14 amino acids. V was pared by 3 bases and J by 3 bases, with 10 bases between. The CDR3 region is CASSITSRTDTQYF. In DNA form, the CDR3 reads TGTGCCAGTAGTATCACTAGCAGAACAGATACGCAGTATTTT.

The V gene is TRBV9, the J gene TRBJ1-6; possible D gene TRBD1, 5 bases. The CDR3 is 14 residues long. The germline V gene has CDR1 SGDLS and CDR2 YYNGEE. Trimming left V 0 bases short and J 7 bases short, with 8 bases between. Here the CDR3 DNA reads TGTGCCAGCAGCGTAGAAGGGGACAATTCACCCCTCCACTTT. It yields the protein CASSVEGDNSPLHF.

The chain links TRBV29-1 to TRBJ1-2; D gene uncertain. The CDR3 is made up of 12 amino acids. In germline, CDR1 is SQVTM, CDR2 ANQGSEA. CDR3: CTVRDSPYGYTF. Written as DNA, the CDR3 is TGCACCGTCCGGGATAGTCCCTATGGCTACACCTTC.

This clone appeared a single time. CDR3 DNA: TGTGCCAGCAGCCTAAACCGACTAGCGGTCCACGAGCAGTACTTC. Translated, it gives CASSLNRLAVHEQYF. V and J are TRBV7-2 and TRBJ2-5; 9 bases line up with TRBD2. The end of the DNA is better explained by TRBJ2-7, so the J call may be wrong. Germline V gene data show CDR1 as SGHTA and CDR2 as FQGNSA. This CDR3 spans 15 amino acids.

DNA of the CDR3: TGTGCCAGCAGCTTGGTAGACCGAACGAACACCGGGGAGCTGTTTTTT. Its translation: CASSLVDRTNTGELFF. The V gene is TRBV5-6, the J gene TRBJ2-2; D gene unclear. Per the germline V gene, CDR1 is SGHDT and CDR2 is YYEEEE. CDR3 length: 16 residues. V was pared by 0 bases and J by 0 bases, with 9 bases between.

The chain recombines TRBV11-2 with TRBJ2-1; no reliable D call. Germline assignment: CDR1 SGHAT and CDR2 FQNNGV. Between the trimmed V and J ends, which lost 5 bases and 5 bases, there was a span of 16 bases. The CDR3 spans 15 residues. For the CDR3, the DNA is TGTGCCAGCAGCGCAGACGGGTGGATTAACAATGAGCAGTTCTTC. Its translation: CASSADGWINNEQFF.

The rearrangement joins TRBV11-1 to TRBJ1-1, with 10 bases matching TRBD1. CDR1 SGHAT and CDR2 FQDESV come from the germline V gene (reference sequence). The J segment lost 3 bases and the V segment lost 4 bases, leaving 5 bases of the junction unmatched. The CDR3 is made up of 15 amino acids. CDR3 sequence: CASSSGQGDYTEAFF. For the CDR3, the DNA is TGTGCCAGCAGCTCCGGACAGGGGGACTACACTGAAGCTTTCTTT.

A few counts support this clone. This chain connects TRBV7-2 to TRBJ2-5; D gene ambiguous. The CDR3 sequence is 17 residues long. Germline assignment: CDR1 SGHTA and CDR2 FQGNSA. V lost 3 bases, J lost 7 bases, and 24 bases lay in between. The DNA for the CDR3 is TGTGCCAGCAGCTTGGCCAACTCTCCCTTCTTGTATTGGACCCAGTACTTC. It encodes CASSLANSPFLYWTQYF. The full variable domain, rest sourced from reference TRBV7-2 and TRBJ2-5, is GAGVSQSPSNKVTEKGKDVELRCDPISGHTALYWYRQSLGQGLEFLIYFQGNSAPDKSGLPSDRFSAERTGGSVSTLTIQRTQQEDSAVYLCASSLANSPFLYWTQYFGPGTRLLVL.

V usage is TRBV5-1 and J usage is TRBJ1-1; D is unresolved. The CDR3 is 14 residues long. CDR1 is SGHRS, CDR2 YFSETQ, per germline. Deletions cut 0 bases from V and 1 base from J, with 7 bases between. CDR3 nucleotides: TGCGCCAGCAGCTTGGAAGTACGGAACACTGAAGCTTTCTTT. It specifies CASSLEVRNTEAFF.

The CDR3, as DNA: TGTGCCTGGAGTTACCTAGGGCAGGCGAACACCGGGGAGCTGTTTTTT. It yields the protein CAWSYLGQANTGELFF. The chain couples TRBV30 to TRBJ2-2; D gene uncertain. V lost 2 bases and J 0 bases, leaving 13 bases between the germline ends. Germline V gene data show CDR1 as GTSNPN and CDR2 as SVGIG (reference sequence). The CDR3 covers 16 residues.

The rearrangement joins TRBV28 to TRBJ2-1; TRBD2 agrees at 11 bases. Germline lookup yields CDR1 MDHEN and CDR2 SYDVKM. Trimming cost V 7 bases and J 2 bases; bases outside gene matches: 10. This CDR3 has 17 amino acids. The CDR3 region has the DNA TGTGCCAGCACTCTATCGCTAGCGGGGGGACCCTACAATGAGCAGTTCTTC. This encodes CASTLSLAGGPYNEQFF.

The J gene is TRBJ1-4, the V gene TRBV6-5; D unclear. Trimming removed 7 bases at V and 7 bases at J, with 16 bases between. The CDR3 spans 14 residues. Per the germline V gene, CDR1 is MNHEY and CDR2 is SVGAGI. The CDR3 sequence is CASIGQKGAEKLFF. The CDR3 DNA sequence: TGTGCCAGCATCGGGCAGAAGGGCGCTGAAAAACTGTTTTTT.

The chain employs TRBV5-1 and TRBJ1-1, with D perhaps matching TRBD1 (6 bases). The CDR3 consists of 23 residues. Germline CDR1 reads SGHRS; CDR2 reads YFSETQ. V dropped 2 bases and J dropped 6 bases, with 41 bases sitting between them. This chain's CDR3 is CASSLGSSKLISGTNTIVAEAFF. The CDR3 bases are TGCGCCAGCAGCTTAGGTTCTTCTAAGCTAATCTCCGGGACAAATACCATTGTCGCTGAAGCTTTCTTT.

Here the CDR3 DNA reads TGTGCCAGTAGTCGGCGGGGACTTGGCGAAAAACTGTTTTTT. Amino acids: CASSRRGLGEKLFF. The chain recombines TRBV19 with TRBJ1-4, with a possible D match to TRBD1 (5 bases). The CDR3 loop spans 14 amino acids. Trimming cost V 5 bases and J 8 bases, with 15 bases left between them. CDR1 is LNHDA and CDR2 is SQIVND in the germline V gene (reference sequence).

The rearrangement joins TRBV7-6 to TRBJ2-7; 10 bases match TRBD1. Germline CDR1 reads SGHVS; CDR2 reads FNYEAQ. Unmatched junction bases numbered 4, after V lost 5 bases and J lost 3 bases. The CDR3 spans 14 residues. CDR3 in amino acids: CASSPGQGVYEQYF. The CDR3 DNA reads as TGTGCCAGCAGCCCCGGACAGGGGGTCTACGAGCAGTACTTC.

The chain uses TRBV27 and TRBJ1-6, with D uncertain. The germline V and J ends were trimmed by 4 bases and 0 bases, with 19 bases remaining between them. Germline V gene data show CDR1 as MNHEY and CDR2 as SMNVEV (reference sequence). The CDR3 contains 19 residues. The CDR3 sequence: CASSSTYVTASSYNSPLHF. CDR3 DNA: TGTGCCAGCAGTTCCACCTATGTTACTGCTAGCTCCTATAATTCACCCCTCCACTTT.